The clone carrying this TCR beta chain was seen ten or more times. Certain patients, namely those with other autoimmune diseases, uncontrolled infections, pregnancy or lactation, were excluded. TCR beta CDR3 amplification used RNA transcripts. Second-round multiplex PCR came after first-round RT-PCR with HTBI primers. One entry per CDR3 protein, called by TCRdb with MiXCR from the multiplex PCR reads. Counted here are over a million distinct CDR3 sequences, approximately 35% occurring once; the ten biggest clones make up more than 9.5%. The sample is drawn from a study of Graves' ophthalmopathy and Graves' hyperthyroidism. This clonotype was obtained from an adult man with Graves' hyperthyroidism. Sequenced input: peripheral blood or thyroid tissue (not recorded which).

In DNA form, the CDR3 reads TGTGCCAGCTCGACTGGGGGCAAATCACCCCTCCACTTT. Amino acids: CASSTGGKSPLHF. The chain links TRBV12-3 or TRBV12-4 to TRBJ1-6; TRBD1 is a possible D gene (6 bases). This CDR3 region has 13 residues. Between the trimmed V and J ends, which lost 8 bases and 10 bases, there was a span of 15 bases.